The 26 T cell receptor beta chains listed next were all sequenced from one sample in a study of T cell responses to AZD1222 COVID-19 vaccine. Data came from immunoSEQ multiplex PCR; TCRdb stores just in-frame clones and leaves some out. The table shows roughly 79,000 clones, with roughly 80% occurring only once. The input for sequencing was peripheral blood, taken on day 0 of AZD1222 vaccination. The receptors were sampled from an adult in good health.

The chain links TRBV6-5 to TRBJ1-6, with D possibly being TRBD1 (6 bases). V lost 6 bases and J 4 bases, leaving 10 bases between the germline ends. Germline assignment: CDR1 MNHEY and CDR2 SVGAGI. This CDR3 comprises 14 residues. The CDR3 DNA is TGTGCCAGCAGGGACAGAACTTATAATTCACCCCTCCACTTT. As protein: CASRDRTYNSPLHF.

The chain combines TRBV6-1 with TRBJ1-3; D unclear. Trimming took 2 bases from V and 7 from J, leaving 15 bases between them. In germline, CDR1 is MNHNS, CDR2 SASEGT. The CDR3 loop spans 15 amino acids. CDR3 loop: CASSEFLISKNTIYF. CDR3 nucleotides: TGTGCCAGCAGTGAATTTCTTATCTCGAAGAACACCATATATTTT.

The chain joins TRBV19 to TRBJ2-7; D uncertain. Trimming removed 5 bases from V and 4 bases from J, with 12 bases in between. Germline V gene sequence: CDR1 LNHDA, CDR2 SQIVND (reference sequence). This CDR3 is built from 13 residues. The CDR3 bases are TGTGCCAGTAGTTCCCAGAGCCGTTACGAGCAGTACTTC. It is translated as CASSSQSRYEQYF.

This chain connects TRBV7-9 to TRBJ2-1; D unresolved. Deletions cut 5 bases from V and 0 bases from J, with 8 bases between. This CDR3 has 14 amino acids. Germline V gene data show CDR1 as SEHNR and CDR2 as FQNEAQ (reference sequence). The CDR3 nucleotides are TGTGCCAGCAGCCCCACGAGCTCCTACAATGAGCAGTTCTTC. Amino acid sequence: CASSPTSSYNEQFF.

The chain employs TRBV7-2 and TRBJ2-3; D is unresolved. CDR1 SGHTA and CDR2 FQGNSA come from the germline V gene. This CDR3 has 13 residues. Trimming removed 2 bases at V and 1 base at J, with 4 bases between. CDR3 in amino acids: CASSLQGTDTQYF. CDR3 bases: TGTGCCAGCAGCTTACAAGGCACAGATACGCAGTATTTT.

The chain uses TRBV6-1 and TRBJ1-2; no firm D call. Germline V gene data show CDR1 as MNHNS and CDR2 as SASEGT. Trimming took 2 bases from V and 5 from J, leaving 21 bases between them. CDR3 length: 17 amino acids. CDR3 nucleotides: TGTGCCAGCAGTGAACGCGGGGATCCAATTTCGCTTTATGGCTACACCTTC. Amino acids: CASSERGDPISLYGYTF.

As DNA, the CDR3 is TGTGCCAGCAGCTTAGAATTGTTGGGCAGGCAGAACTATGGCTACACCTTC. Translating it yields CASSLELLGRQNYGYTF. The rearrangement joins TRBV13 to TRBJ1-2; the D is unclear. This CDR3 has 17 amino acids. V lost 1 base to trimming and J lost 2 bases, with 17 bases between them. CDR1 and CDR2 from the germline V gene are PRHDT and FYEKMQ (reference sequence).

The chain combines TRBV7-9 with TRBJ2-3; TRBD1 aligns across 7 bases. The CDR3 contains 14 residues. Trimming removed 5 bases from V and 3 bases from J; junction bases left unmatched: 5. Germline V gene lookup returns CDR1 SEHNR and CDR2 FQNEAQ (reference sequence). CDR3 bases: TGTGCCAGCAGCCAGGGGGTGTTAACAGATACGCAGTATTTT. Protein sequence: CASSQGVLTDTQYF.

The chain carries TRBV5-4 and TRBJ2-7, with 8 positions matching TRBD1. Germline CDR1 and CDR2: SGHNT and YYREEE (reference sequence). Trimming took 4 bases from V and 2 from J; bases not matched to a gene: 11. This CDR3 is 16 amino acids long. The CDR3 loop reads CASSINQGADAYEQYF. The CDR3 DNA reads as TGTGCCAGCAGCATCAACCAGGGGGCCGACGCCTACGAGCAGTACTTC. Full variable domain (remainder filled in from reference TRBV5-4 and TRBJ2-7): ETGVTQSPTHLIKTRGQQVTLRCSSQSGHNTVSWYQQALGQGPQFIFQYYREEENGRGNFPPRFSGLQFPNYSSELNVNALELDDSALYLCASSINQGADAYEQYFGPGTRLTVT.

The chain links TRBV7-6 to TRBJ2-3; 10 bases fit TRBD2. The CDR3 totals 16 residues. Germline V CDR1 and CDR2: SGHVS, FNYEAQ. The junction had 7 bases not matched to a gene; V was cut back by 1 base and J by 6 bases. The CDR3 region is CASSLVLAGEGDTQYF. The CDR3, as DNA: TGTGCCAGCAGCTTAGTCCTAGCGGGAGAAGGGGATACGCAGTATTTT.

This clone was found a few times. The chain links TRBV6-5 to TRBJ1-6; D not resolved. The CDR3 consists of 15 residues. Trimming pared 3 bases from V and 7 bases from J, leaving 13 bases between. Germline assignment: CDR1 MNHEY and CDR2 SVGAGI. CDR3 residues: CASSYALSSNSPLHF. The CDR3 bases are TGTGCCAGCAGTTATGCGCTTTCTTCAAATTCACCCCTCCACTTT.

This clone has only a few counts. The CDR3 DNA sequence: TGTGCCAGCAGCTTAACAGGGAACACTGAAGCTTTCTTT. The encoded protein is CASSLTGNTEAFF. The rearrangement uses TRBV28 and TRBJ1-1; possible D gene TRBD1, 5 bases. The germline V gene encodes CDR1 MDHEN and CDR2 SYDVKM. CDR3 length: 13 amino acids. Trimming shortened V by 6 bases and J by 1 base, and 9 bases separated the two germline ends.

This chain links TRBV5-1 with TRBJ2-2; 10 bases agree with TRBD2. Trimming cost V 3 bases and J 3 bases; bases outside gene matches: 2. Germline V CDR1 and CDR2: SGHRS, YFSETQ. This CDR3 has 15 amino acids. CDR3 sequence (DNA): TGCGCCAGCAGCTCAGGACTAGCGGACACCGGGGAGCTGTTTTTT. This codes for CASSSGLADTGELFF. Together with reference TRBV5-1 and TRBJ2-2, the CDR3 gives the full variable domain: KAGVTQTPRYLIKTRGQQVTLSCSPISGHRSVSWYQQTPGQGLQFLFEYFSETQRNKGNFPGRFSGRQFSNSRSEMNVSTLELGDSALYLCASSSGLADTGELFFGEGSRLTVL.

This clone has just one count. Other DNA sequences in this sample translate to the same CDR3. This chain's CDR3 is CASSSTGGASNQPQHF. The CDR3 DNA sequence: TGTGCCAGCAGCTCCACAGGGGGCGCAAGCAATCAGCCCCAGCATTTT. The V gene is TRBV5-6, the J gene TRBJ1-5; 9 bases match TRBD1. The V gene's germline CDR1 is SGHDT and CDR2 YYEEEE. Trimming cost V 3 bases and J 1 base; bases outside gene matches: 5. This CDR3 comprises 16 residues.

This chain links TRBV5-1 with TRBJ1-4; D is ambiguous. Deletions cut 2 bases from V and 9 bases from J, with 17 bases between. Germline V gives CDR1 SGHRS, CDR2 YFSETQ. The CDR3 consists of 15 residues. CDR3 residues: CASSLLWTGGQKLFF. CDR3 DNA sequence: TGCGCCAGCAGCTTACTCTGGACGGGAGGTCAAAAACTGTTTTTT. Complete variable domain (other parts from reference TRBV5-1 and TRBJ1-4): KAGVTQTPRYLIKTRGQQVTLSCSPISGHRSVSWYQQTPGQGLQFLFEYFSETQRNKGNFPGRFSGRQFSNSRSEMNVSTLELGDSALYLCASSLLWTGGQKLFFGSGTQLSVL.

In its sample, this clone was seen once. CDR3 in amino acids: CAISERLAGTGELFF. CDR3 bases: TGTGCCATCAGTGAGAGACTAGCGGGAACCGGGGAGCTGTTTTTT. V is TRBV10-3 and J is TRBJ2-2; 11 bases are a match to TRBD2. The J segment lost 5 bases and the V segment lost 2 bases, leaving 1 base of the junction unmatched. The CDR3 has 15 amino acids. The germline gives CDR1 ENHRY, CDR2 SYGVKD.

The V gene is TRBV24-1, the J gene TRBJ2-3, with TRBD1 as a possible D gene (6 bases). The germline gives CDR1 KGHDR, CDR2 SFDVKD. The V gene lost 1 base and the J gene lost 4 bases, with 11 bases spanning the gap. The CDR3 is made up of 15 amino acids. DNA of the CDR3: TGTGCCACCAGTGATTTTGAGGGGGACGCAGATACGCAGTATTTT. Its translation is CATSDFEGDADTQYF.

The chain joins TRBV28 to TRBJ2-7; 9 bases line up with TRBD1. Per germline, CDR1 MDHEN and CDR2 SYDVKM. Trimming removed 7 bases from V and 3 bases from J; junction bases left unmatched: 7. CDR3 length equals 14 residues. In DNA, the CDR3 is TGTGCCAGCAAATATCCGGGACAGGGCTACGAGCAGTACTTC. It yields the protein CASKYPGQGYEQYF. Full variable domain (outside the CDR3, taken from reference TRBV28 and TRBJ2-7): DVKVTQSSRYLVKRTGEKVFLECVQDMDHENMFWYRQDPGLGLRLIYFSYDVKMKEKGDIPEGYSVSREKKERFSLILESASTNQTSMYLCASKYPGQGYEQYFGPGTRLTVT.

The rearrangement joins TRBV5-6 to TRBJ2-7; D is unresolved. CDR3 length: 13 residues. CDR1 is SGHDT and CDR2 is YYEEEE in the germline V gene. Trimming removed 0 bases from V and 2 bases from J, with 6 bases in between. CDR3 residues: CASSLGLTYEQYF. The CDR3 DNA follows: TGTGCCAGCAGCTTGGGTCTAACCTACGAGCAGTACTTC.

The chain combines TRBV5-4 with TRBJ1-1; D is unclear. Trimming shortened V by 3 bases and J by 0 bases, and 9 bases separated the two germline ends. The length of the CDR3 is 14 residues. Germline CDR1 is SGHNT and CDR2 is YYREEE (reference sequence). The CDR3: CASSSKGVNTEAFF. As DNA, the CDR3 is TGTGCCAGCAGCTCCAAAGGAGTGAACACTGAAGCTTTCTTT.

This chain links TRBV28 with TRBJ2-7; D gene ambiguous. Germline CDR1 is MDHEN and CDR2 is SYDVKM. V dropped 8 bases and J dropped 3 bases, with 11 bases sitting between them. This CDR3 has 12 amino acids. CDR3 sequence: CASGNNNYEQYF. CDR3 in DNA: TGTGCCAGCGGAAATAACAACTACGAGCAGTACTTC.

This clone came up a few times. V and J are TRBV5-1 and TRBJ2-2; D is possibly TRBD1 or TRBD2 (8 bases each). Germline CDR1 SGHRS, CDR2 YFSETQ. V was trimmed by 6 bases and J by 7 bases, leaving 19 bases between them. The CDR3 is made up of 15 amino acids. CDR3 coding DNA: TGCGCCAGCACCGATAGCGGGACAGGTAGCGGGGAGCTGTTTTTT. The encoded protein is CASTDSGTGSGELFF.

V usage is TRBV7-9 and J usage is TRBJ1-2, with 10 positions matching TRBD1. The J segment lost 8 bases and the V segment lost 5 bases, leaving 5 bases of the junction unmatched. CDR3 size: 13 residues. The germline V gene has CDR1 SEHNR and CDR2 FQNEAQ (reference sequence). The CDR3 is CASSRDRGTGYTF. CDR3 nucleotides: TGTGCCAGCAGCCGGGACAGGGGCACGGGCTACACCTTC.

There are a few counts of this clone. The chain carries TRBV6-5 and TRBJ1-1, with D tentatively TRBD1 (6 bases). Per germline, CDR1 MNHEY and CDR2 SVGAGI. Deletions cut 6 bases from V and 1 base from J, with 15 bases between. The CDR3 is made up of 15 amino acids. The CDR3 nucleotides read TGTGCCAGCAGCGCCTCGATGACAGGGAACACTGAAGCTTTCTTT. Its translation is CASSASMTGNTEAFF.

The chain carries TRBV28 and TRBJ2-7, with D possibly TRBD1 on 6 matching bases. Germline V gives CDR1 MDHEN, CDR2 SYDVKM. Trimming took off 2 bases at V and 3 bases at J, with 26 bases between the two ends. This CDR3 contains 19 residues. Here the CDR3 reads CASSLLRGGSRDKHYEQYF. In DNA, the CDR3 is TGTGCCAGCAGTTTACTAAGAGGGGGTTCCCGGGACAAACACTACGAGCAGTACTTC. The whole variable domain, remainder taken from reference TRBV28 and TRBJ2-7, is DVKVTQSSRYLVKRTGEKVFLECVQDMDHENMFWYRQDPGLGLRLIYFSYDVKMKEKGDIPEGYSVSREKKERFSLILESASTNQTSMYLCASSLLRGGSRDKHYEQYFGPGTRLTVT.

CDR3 protein: CASKLGGSSYEQYF. DNA of the CDR3: TGTGCCAGCAAGTTAGGCGGGAGCTCCTACGAGCAGTACTTC. The V and J genes are TRBV28 and TRBJ2-7; the match to TRBD2 covers 7 bases. This CDR3 is 14 amino acids long. Germline V gene data show CDR1 as MDHEN and CDR2 as SYDVKM. With V trimmed by 7 bases and J by 0 bases, 6 bases remained unmatched.